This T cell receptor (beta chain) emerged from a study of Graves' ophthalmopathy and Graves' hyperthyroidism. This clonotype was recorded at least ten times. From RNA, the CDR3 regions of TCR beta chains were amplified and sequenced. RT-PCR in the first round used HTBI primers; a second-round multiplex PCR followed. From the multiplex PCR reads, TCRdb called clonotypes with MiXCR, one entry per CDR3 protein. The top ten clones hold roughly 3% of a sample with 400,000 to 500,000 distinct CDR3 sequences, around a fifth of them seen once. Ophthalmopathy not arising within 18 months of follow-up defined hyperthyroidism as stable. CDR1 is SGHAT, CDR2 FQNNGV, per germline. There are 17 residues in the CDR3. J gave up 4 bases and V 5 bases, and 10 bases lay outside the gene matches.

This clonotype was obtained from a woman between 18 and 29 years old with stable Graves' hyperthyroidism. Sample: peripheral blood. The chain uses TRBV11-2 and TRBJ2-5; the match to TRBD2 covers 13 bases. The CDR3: CASSLGLAGDLPETQYF. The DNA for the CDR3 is TGTGCCAGCAGCCTTGGACTAGCGGGAGATCTTCCAGAGACCCAGTACTTC.